The T cell receptor (beta chain) under discussion was sequenced for a study of blood T cells in healthy people across ages. Findings and limits, study-wide: Diversity was estimated from one million T cells, and these estimates were considered underestimates.

The second PCR ran 7 to 11 cycles with a sample-barcoded 5' primer and J-beta primers. Each cDNA molecule was tagged by a template-switch adaptor with 12 random nucleotides. From the 5' RACE reads, TCRdb called clonotypes with MiXCR, one entry per CDR3 protein. The repertoire holds hundreds of thousands of distinct CDR3 sequences, with around 68% as singletons. Note on this clonotype: The antigen is not known.

Total RNA, at least 5.5 micrograms per sample, came from PBMCs. Looked up from germline, CDR1 is LGHNA and CDR2 is YSLEER. The CDR3 has 16 residues. Trimming at V came to 0 bases and at J to 7 bases, leaving 5 bases not matched to a gene. This TCR was sampled from a man aged 25-45 years in good health. This chain links TRBV4-3 with TRBJ1-6, with 8 nucleotides matching TRBD1. The sample comprised blood. CDR3 coding DNA: TGCGCCAGCAGCCAAGATCAAGGACAGGGAAATTCACCCCTCCACTTT. Amino acids: CASSQDQGQGNSPLHF.